The 11 T cell receptor beta chains below were found in one sample sequenced in a study of blood T cell repertoires in COVID-19. Here immunoSEQ multiplex PCR was the method, and the copy in TCRdb shows in-frame clones only, minus some. The repertoire holds roughly 70,000 clones, about four fifths seen once, with 15% to 17% in the top ten. Source material: peripheral blood. The receptors come from a human donor in a cohort sampled during active COVID-19.

The chain combines TRBV24-1 with TRBJ1-5; D not resolved. Germline assignment: CDR1 KGHDR and CDR2 SFDVKD. There are 14 residues in the CDR3. V was cut by 9 bases and J by 6 bases, with 17 bases left in between. The CDR3 spells CATREGWGSQPQHF. The CDR3 DNA reads as TGTGCCACCCGGGAGGGCTGGGGATCTCAGCCCCAGCATTTT.

This clone appeared a few times. CDR3 residues: CSASIRGNEQYF. The CDR3 coding sequence is TGCAGCGCCTCCATTCGGGGGAACGAGCAGTACTTC. The chain joins TRBV29-1 to TRBJ2-7; possibly TRBD2 for D (6 bases). There are 12 residues in the CDR3. The V and J ends lost 7 bases and 5 bases respectively, with 15 bases between them. Germline-derived CDR1 and CDR2 are SQVTM and ANQGSEA.

The chain recombines TRBV3-1 (or the pseudogene TRBV3-2) with TRBJ2-5, with TRBD2 identical over 8 bases. Trimming took 3 bases from V and 7 from J; bases not matched to a gene: 10. The CDR3 extends over 15 amino acids. Germline V gene sequence: CDR1 LGHDT, CDR2 YNNKEL (reference sequence). The CDR3 reads CASSQDWGLDGTQYF. CDR3 sequence (DNA): TGTGCCAGCAGCCAGGATTGGGGACTAGACGGGACCCAGTACTTC.

This chain uses TRBV2 with TRBJ1-5; tentatively, D is TRBD1 (5 bases). Germline CDR1 SNHLY, CDR2 FYNNEI. The CDR3 length is 13 residues. Trimming pared 9 bases from V and 7 bases from J, leaving 16 bases between. This CDR3 is CASQPGLNQPQHF. Here the CDR3 DNA reads TGTGCCAGTCAACCAGGGTTAAACCAGCCCCAGCATTTT.

This clone has just a few counts. Written as DNA, the CDR3 is TGTGCAAGTCGCTTAGTATCGGGGTTGCGCGAGCAGTACTTC. Translated, it gives CASRLVSGLREQYF. The chain carries TRBV12-2 and TRBJ2-7; the table names TRBD2, a call not compared with the DNA. TRBV12-2 is shown as a pseudogene. This CDR3 is 14 amino acids long.

The V call is TRBV28, the J call TRBJ1-2, with D uncertain. V gave up 8 bases and J gave up 4 bases, with 14 bases separating them. Germline lookup yields CDR1 MDHEN and CDR2 SYDVKM. The CDR3 is 13 residues long. CDR3 coding DNA: TGTGCCAGCGGACCACAGCGGATCTATGGCTACACCTTC. Translation gives CASGPQRIYGYTF.

The chain uses TRBV29-1 and TRBJ2-3, with TRBD2 matching 7 bases. CDR1 is SQVTM and CDR2 is ANQGSEA in the germline V gene. The CDR3 consists of 15 residues. The V segment lost 1 base and the J segment 5 bases; nucleotides outside the gene matches: 9. The CDR3 reads CSVEGVGRWEDTQYF. DNA of the CDR3: TGCAGCGTTGAAGGGGTCGGGAGGTGGGAAGATACGCAGTATTTT.

The J gene is TRBJ1-1, the V gene TRBV3-1 (or the pseudogene TRBV3-2); 8 bases match TRBD1. This CDR3 spans 13 amino acids. CDR1 and CDR2 from the germline V gene are LGHDT and YNNKEL (reference sequence). V was pared by 4 bases and J by 10 bases, with 8 bases of the junction left unmatched. This CDR3 reads CASSPRTGQRAFF. CDR3 coding DNA: TGTGCCAGCAGCCCCCGGACAGGGCAAAGAGCTTTCTTT.

The genes are TRBV9 and TRBJ2-3; TRBD2 is a possible D gene (5 bases). The CDR3 consists of 14 residues. Deletions cut 4 bases from V and 6 bases from J, with 15 bases between. The V gene's germline CDR1 is SGDLS and CDR2 YYNGEE. In DNA, the CDR3 is TGTGCCAGCAGCCCGGAGGCCCTTTTTGATACGCAGTATTTT. This codes for CASSPEALFDTQYF.

V usage is TRBV7-9 and J usage is TRBJ2-5; TRBD1 matches 8 bases. With V trimmed by 5 bases and J by 5 bases, 10 bases remained unmatched. Germline values: CDR1 SEHNR, CDR2 FQNEAQ (reference sequence). This CDR3 has 15 amino acids. CDR3 nucleotides: TGTGCCAGCAGCACCTGGACAGGGATCGAGGAGACCCAGTACTTC. Its translation is CASSTWTGIEETQYF.

J is TRBJ1-1 and V is TRBV23-1, with 10 bases identical to TRBD1. TRBV23-1 is recorded as an ORF, its role being uncertain. CDR3 length: 16 residues. Trimming took 6 bases from V and 0 from J; bases not matched to a gene: 7. This chain's CDR3 is CASRPGQGFLNTEAFF. For the CDR3, the DNA is TGCGCCAGCAGACCGGGACAGGGGTTCCTGAACACTGAAGCTTTCTTT.